The T cell receptor (beta chain) described here comes from a study of PD-1 blockade in classical Hodgkin lymphoma. Overall study findings and caveats: Factors driving the repertoire differences, possibly disease activity or prior therapy, remain undefined.

V was clipped by 4 bases and J by 7 bases, with 11 bases between them. Per the germline V gene, CDR1 is MNHNY and CDR2 is SVGAGI (reference sequence). This CDR3 has 13 amino acids. A remark on this clone: Its antigen is undetermined.

Patients all relapsed after autologous stem cell transplantation, and there was variation in brentuximab vedotin exposure. Measured with immunoSEQ multiplex PCR; TCRdb has only the in-frame clones, and not every one. The repertoire has tens of thousands of clones, around nine tenths of them found once; the top ten carry about a tenth. The source is a human donor with classical Hodgkin lymphoma. J is TRBJ2-1 and V is TRBV6-6; tentatively, D is TRBD2 (5 bases). The sequenced sample was peripheral blood mononuclear cells (PBMCs), obtained at baseline. The CDR3 DNA reads TGTGCCAGCAGTTCCCTAGCTGGGAATGAGCAGTTCTTC. Protein product: CASSSLAGNEQFF.